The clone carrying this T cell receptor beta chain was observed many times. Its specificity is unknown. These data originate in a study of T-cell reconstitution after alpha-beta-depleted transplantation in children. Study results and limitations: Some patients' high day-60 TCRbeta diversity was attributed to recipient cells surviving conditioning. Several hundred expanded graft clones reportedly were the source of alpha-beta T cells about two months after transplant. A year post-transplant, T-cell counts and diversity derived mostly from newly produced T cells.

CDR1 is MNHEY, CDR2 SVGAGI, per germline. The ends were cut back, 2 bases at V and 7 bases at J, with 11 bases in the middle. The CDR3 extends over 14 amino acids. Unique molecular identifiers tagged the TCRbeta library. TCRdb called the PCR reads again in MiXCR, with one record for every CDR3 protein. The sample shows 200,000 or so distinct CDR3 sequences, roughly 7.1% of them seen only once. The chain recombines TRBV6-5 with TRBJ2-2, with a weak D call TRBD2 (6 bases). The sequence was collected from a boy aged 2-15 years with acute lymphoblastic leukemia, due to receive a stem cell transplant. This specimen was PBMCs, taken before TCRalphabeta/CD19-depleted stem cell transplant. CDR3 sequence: CASSYGGSIGELFF. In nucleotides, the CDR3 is TGTGCCAGCAGTTACGGGGGGTCGATCGGGGAGCTGTTTTTT.